The 25 T cell receptor beta chains below were found in one sample sequenced in a study of cytomegalovirus exposure and HLA in healthy donors. Amplification used 60 Vbeta primers and 13 Jbeta primers. The table came from immunoSEQ multiplex PCR; TCRdb's copy has only in-frame clones and leaves some out. The sample carries about 170,000 clones, over 65% recorded once. The sequencing input was PBMCs. These receptors all stem from a female donor in good health and CMV-seronegative.

The gene calls are TRBV10-3 and TRBJ2-1; TRBD1 matches at 8 bases. V shed 6 bases and J 3 bases; nucleotides not matched to a gene: 4. CDR1 is ENHRY, CDR2 SYGVKD, per germline. The CDR3 is 14 residues long. DNA for the CDR3: TGTGCCATCAGGGGACAGGCTAACTACAATGAGCAGTTCTTC. Translating gives CAIRGQANYNEQFF.

The V call is TRBV6-6, the J call TRBJ2-5; 7 nucleotides match TRBD2. The DNA end is a closer match to TRBJ2-7, so the J assignment may be wrong. Germline V gene lookup returns CDR1 MNHNY and CDR2 SVGAGI (reference sequence). The CDR3 loop spans 16 amino acids. The DNA for the CDR3 is TGTGCCAGCAGTTACGGTGGGGGGGGAAGCTCCTACGAGCAGTACTTC. It specifies CASSYGGGGSSYEQYF.

This sequence joins TRBV2 and TRBJ2-1, with 7 bases matching TRBD2. Germline values: CDR1 SNHLY, CDR2 FYNNEI. J gave up 10 bases and V 3 bases, and 9 bases lay outside the gene matches. This CDR3 spans 14 amino acids. The CDR3: CASSERLALAEQFF. The CDR3 DNA reads TGTGCCAGCAGTGAGAGGTTGGCACTAGCGGAGCAGTTCTTC.

CDR3 sequence reads: CASSPGQSYEQYF. CDR3 DNA: TGTGCCAGCAGCCCGGGACAATCCTACGAGCAGTACTTC. V is TRBV7-9 and J is TRBJ2-5, with D possibly TRBD1 on 6 matching bases. The J call may be mistaken, given a closer DNA end match to TRBJ2-7. This CDR3 comprises 13 residues. Germline CDR1 and CDR2: SEHNR and FQNEAQ (reference sequence).

This rearrangement joins TRBV7-2 to TRBJ2-2; 8 bases are shared with TRBD2. The CDR3 is 15 residues long. The germline CDR1 and CDR2 sequences are SGHTA and FQGNSA. The V and J ends lost 10 bases and 4 bases, in that order; junction bases with no gene match: 11. CDR3 nucleotide sequence: TGTGCCATTACCTCGGGGGGGCGTAGCACCGGGGAGCTGTTTTTT. The encoded protein is CAITSGGRSTGELFF.

The V gene is TRBV5-4, the J gene TRBJ2-5, with D maybe TRBD1 (6 bases). There are 16 residues in the CDR3. CDR1 SGHNT and CDR2 YYREEE come from the germline V gene (reference sequence). The V end was cut by 5 bases, the J end by 2 bases, with 19 bases between. The CDR3, as DNA: TGTGCCAGCAGGAAAGACACACAGGGACGTCAAGAGACCCAGTACTTC. As protein: CASRKDTQGRQETQYF.

This chain links TRBV4-1 with TRBJ1-5; 8 bases are shared with TRBD1. V was pared by 3 bases and J by 2 bases, with 6 bases of the junction left unmatched. The CDR3 loop spans 16 amino acids. The germline V gene has CDR1 MGHRA and CDR2 YSYEKL. Here the CDR3 DNA reads TGCGCCAGCAGCCAGGACAGGGTGATGGGCAATCAGCCCCAGCATTTT. Protein product: CASSQDRVMGNQPQHF.

As to this clone: One end of the junction does not line up with germline, which may come from a read error. This chain uses TRBV29-1 with TRBJ2-4, with D possibly TRBD1 on 6 matching bases. Germline V gene lookup returns CDR1 SQVTM and CDR2 ANQGSEA. The CDR3 length is 12 residues. The CDR3 spells CSVVDSVNSQYF. The CDR3 DNA sequence: TGCAGCGTTGTGGACAGCGTAAACAGTCAGTACTTC.

The chain carries TRBV7-2 and TRBJ2-7; possibly TRBD2 for D (6 bases). The V end lost 1 base, the J end lost 2 bases, and 12 bases lay between the germline ends. The CDR3 consists of 15 residues. Germline values: CDR1 SGHTA, CDR2 FQGNSA. As DNA, the CDR3 is TGTGCCAGCAGCTTAGAGGAGGCGGGGACCTACGAGCAGTACTTC. Translating it yields CASSLEEAGTYEQYF.

The V call is TRBV7-2, the J call TRBJ1-1, with TRBD1 matching 8 bases. Germline V gives CDR1 SGHTA, CDR2 FQGNSA. V dropped 5 bases and J dropped 4; count of bases not matched to a gene: 9. This CDR3 contains 15 residues. The CDR3 loop reads CASSGYRGSGTEAFF. In DNA form, the CDR3 reads TGTGCCAGCAGCGGATACAGGGGGTCGGGCACTGAAGCTTTCTTT.

The chain combines TRBV27 with TRBJ2-7; 8 bases are shared with TRBD2. Looked up from germline, CDR1 is MNHEY and CDR2 is SMNVEV (reference sequence). V dropped 5 bases and J dropped 9; count of bases not matched to a gene: 12. CDR3 length: 14 amino acids. For the CDR3, the DNA is TGTGCCAGCAGTCCGGGACTAGTAAGTTCCACGCAGTACTTC. This gives the protein CASSPGLVSSTQYF.

This rearrangement joins TRBV4-2 to TRBJ2-7, with D possibly TRBD2 on 6 matching bases. Germline V lookup: CDR1 LGHNA, CDR2 YNFKEQ. V was clipped by 1 base and J by 5 bases, with 21 bases between them. The CDR3 is 17 residues long. CDR3 in DNA: TGTGCCAGCAGCCAAGCCCAAGGGACTCCCCTTGGGCACGAGCAGTACTTC. It encodes CASSQAQGTPLGHEQYF.

CDR3 in DNA: TGTGCCAGCAGTGAACACGGGACGAACACCGGGGAGCTGTTTTTT. Translation gives CASSEHGTNTGELFF. The chain couples TRBV2 to TRBJ2-2, with D maybe TRBD2 (5 bases). Trimming removed 2 bases at V and 0 bases at J, with 7 bases between. CDR3 length equals 15 residues. CDR1 SNHLY and CDR2 FYNNEI come from the germline V gene.

Note on this clone: One end of the junction varies from germline; a read error may be responsible. This chain joins TRBV18 and TRBJ2-7, with 11 bases identical to TRBD1. Germline-derived CDR1 and CDR2 are KGHSH and LQKENI. This CDR3 spans 14 amino acids. The CDR3, as DNA: TGTGCCGGCTCCCCGGGGACAGGGGGCTACGAGCAGTACTTC. Protein product: CAGSPGTGGYEQYF.

This clone was recorded once. J is TRBJ2-7 and V is TRBV28, with 7 bases lining up with TRBD2. The germline V gene has CDR1 MDHEN and CDR2 SYDVKM. The CDR3 extends over 14 amino acids. Unmatched junction bases numbered 6, after V lost 7 bases and J lost 0 bases. The CDR3: CASNRRGSSYEQYF. The DNA of the CDR3 is TGTGCCAGCAACCGGCGCGGGAGCTCCTACGAGCAGTACTTC. The variable domain in full, with the rest retrieved from reference TRBV28 and TRBJ2-7, is DVKVTQSSRYLVKRTGEKVFLECVQDMDHENMFWYRQDPGLGLRLIYFSYDVKMKEKGDIPEGYSVSREKKERFSLILESASTNQTSMYLCASNRRGSSYEQYFGPGTRLTVT.

This clone has more than one count but fewer than ten. The V gene is TRBV11-2, the J gene TRBJ2-7; D gene uncertain. Deletions cut 3 bases from V and 0 bases from J, with 3 bases between. From germline, CDR1 is SGHAT and CDR2 FQNNGV. This CDR3 has 12 amino acids. CDR3 amino acids: CASSFLSYEQYF. CDR3 sequence (DNA): TGTGCCAGCAGCTTTCTCTCCTACGAGCAGTACTTC.

This chain links TRBV4-3 with TRBJ2-7, with D perhaps TRBD2 (6 bases). The CDR3 has 16 amino acids. V lost 0 bases to trimming and J lost 7 bases, with 19 bases between them. Germline V gene lookup returns CDR1 LGHNA and CDR2 YSLEER. This CDR3 is CASSQDLSPSVGEQYF. CDR3 nucleotides: TGCGCCAGCAGCCAAGATCTTAGCCCTAGCGTGGGGGAGCAGTACTTC.

The chain links TRBV5-4 to TRBJ2-4; 8 bases map to TRBD1. This CDR3 has 15 amino acids. Losses at the gene ends were 2 bases for V and 7 bases for J; bases not matched to a gene: 8. The V gene's germline CDR1 is SGHNT and CDR2 YYREEE (reference sequence). The CDR3 here is CASSFYQGAANIQYF. The CDR3 DNA reads TGTGCCAGCAGCTTCTATCAGGGGGCAGCGAACATTCAGTACTTC.

This clone was seen a single time. The chain has TRBV6-5 and TRBJ2-3, with D possibly matching TRBD1 (6 bases). The CDR3 has 14 amino acids. V lost 10 bases and J 2 bases, leaving 16 bases between the germline ends. Germline loops: CDR1 MNHEY, CDR2 SVGAGI. The CDR3 reads CATQWGPSTDTQYF. DNA for the CDR3: TGTGCCACCCAATGGGGGCCTTCCACAGATACGCAGTATTTT.

The J gene is TRBJ2-2, the V gene TRBV5-4; possibly TRBD2 for D (6 bases). The V gene lost 3 bases and the J gene lost 4 bases, with 13 bases spanning the gap. Germline lookup yields CDR1 SGHNT and CDR2 YYREEE (reference sequence). The CDR3 sequence is 15 residues long. CDR3 sequence reads: CASSSQTSGTGELFF. DNA of the CDR3: TGTGCCAGCAGCTCCCAGACTAGTGGCACCGGGGAGCTGTTTTTT.

This clone came up a few times. The chain combines TRBV7-6 with TRBJ2-7, with 7 bases fitting TRBD2. CDR1 and CDR2 (germline): SGHVS, FNYEAQ. Trimming at V came to 5 bases and at J to 6 bases, leaving 16 bases not matched to a gene. The CDR3 contains 16 residues. CDR3 sequence (DNA): TGTGCCAGCAGCCCGGGAGGTAGGGCGGCGGCTTCCGAGCAGTACTTC. As protein: CASSPGGRAAASEQYF. The entire variable domain, with the rest obtained from reference TRBV7-6 and TRBJ2-7, is as follows: GAGVSQSPRYKVTKRGQDVALRCDPISGHVSLYWYRQALGQGPEFLTYFNYEAQQDKSGLPNDRFSAERPEGSISTLTIQRTEQRDSAMYRCASSPGGRAAASEQYFGPGTRLTVT.

The chain combines TRBV10-3 with TRBJ2-5, with 9 positions matching TRBD1. After removal of 6 bases from V and 4 bases from J, the junction contained 9 bases not matched to a gene. The CDR3 covers 15 residues. Germline loops: CDR1 ENHRY, CDR2 SYGVKD. The DNA for the CDR3 is TGTGCCATCAGGGATGGGACAGGGCGGGTAGAGACCCAGTACTTC. It specifies CAIRDGTGRVETQYF.

This clone was seen a handful of times. This rearrangement joins TRBV28 to TRBJ2-7; D gene ambiguous. The CDR3 length is 11 residues. CDR1 and CDR2 from the germline V gene are MDHEN and SYDVKM. Trimming took 8 bases from V and 6 from J, leaving 11 bases between them. CDR3 nucleotide sequence: TGTGCCAGCCTGTTTCTGTCCGAGCAGTACTTC. This translates into CASLFLSEQYF.

The rearrangement joins TRBV5-1 to TRBJ2-7; 11 nucleotides line up with TRBD1. The CDR3 is 15 residues long. The ends lost 5 bases at V and 4 bases at J; junction bases unmatched: 8. Germline lookup yields CDR1 SGHRS and CDR2 YFSETQ. The CDR3, as DNA: TGCGCCAGCAGGTTGTTGGGACAGGGGGTATACGAGCAGTACTTC. Its translation is CASRLLGQGVYEQYF.

There are a few counts of this clone. The rearrangement joins TRBV27 to TRBJ1-2; the D gene is possibly TRBD1 (6 bases). CDR1 and CDR2 (germline): MNHEY, SMNVEV (reference sequence). The CDR3 covers 15 residues. The V end was cut by 3 bases, the J end by 6 bases, with 17 bases between. CDR3 coding DNA: TGTGCCAGCAGTTTCCACTCCCCAACAGGGAATGGCTACACCTTC. Translating gives CASSFHSPTGNGYTF.